This T cell receptor beta chain was sequenced for a study of tissue T cells after allogeneic stem cell transplantation. Study background: Of the grafts for graft-versus-host disease patients, four were unmodified and three CD34-selected.

Using immunoSEQ multiplex PCR, the repertoire was profiled, and TCRdb retains in-frame clones only, with some absent. The table lists approximately 1,800 clones, 76% of them singletons. Germline CDR1 and CDR2: GTSNPN and SVGIG (reference sequence). The CDR3 runs 13 residues. Between the trimmed V and J ends, which lost 2 bases and 6 bases, there was a span of 13 bases. With regard to this clone: Its antigen is not known.

Adult allogeneic hematopoietic cell transplant recipients with steroid-refractory graft-versus-host disease were prospectively enrolled for research autopsy. Study-level findings and limits: Across patients, clones rarely overlapped, yet motif clusters were shared tissue-specifically. The study did not identify alloreactive or antigen-specific tissue TCRs, and some clones might be persisting host cells.

This rearrangement joins TRBV30 to TRBJ1-1, with D unclear. Here the sequenced sample was colon tissue, taken at autopsy. The sequence was obtained from a male patient aged 35-75 years with steroid-refractory graft-versus-host disease after an allogeneic stem cell transplant. Some T cells may be graft donor cells. The CDR3 coding sequence is TGTGCCTGGAGTTCCTCCCCCGGATCTGAAGCTTTCTTT. It yields the protein CAWSSSPGSEAFF. Complete variable domain (other parts from reference TRBV30 and TRBJ1-1): SQTIHQWPATLVQPVGSPLSLECTVEGTSNPNLYWYRQAAGRGLQLLFYSVGIGQISSEVPQNLSASRPQDRQFILSSKKLLLSDSGFYLCAWSSSPGSEAFFGQGTRLTVV.